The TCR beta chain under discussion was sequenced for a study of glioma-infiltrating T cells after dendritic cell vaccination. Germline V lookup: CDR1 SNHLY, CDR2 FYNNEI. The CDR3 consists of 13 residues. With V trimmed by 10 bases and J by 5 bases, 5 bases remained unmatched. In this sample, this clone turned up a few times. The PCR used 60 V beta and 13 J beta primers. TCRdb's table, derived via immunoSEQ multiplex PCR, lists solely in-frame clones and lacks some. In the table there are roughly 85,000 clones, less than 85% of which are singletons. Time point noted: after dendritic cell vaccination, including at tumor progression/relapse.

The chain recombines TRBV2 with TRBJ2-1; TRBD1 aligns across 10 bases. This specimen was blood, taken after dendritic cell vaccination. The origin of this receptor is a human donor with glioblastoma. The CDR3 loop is CATPTGGNNEQFF. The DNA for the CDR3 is TGTGCCACCCCGACAGGGGGCAACAATGAGCAGTTCTTC.